A single sample gave rise to the 17 T cell receptor beta chains below, sequenced in a study of Graves' ophthalmopathy and Graves' hyperthyroidism (dated by TCRdb to 2016 to 2018). The sequencer listed for this sample is Illumina HiSeq 2000. For repertoire sequencing, TCR beta CDR3 regions were amplified from RNA transcripts. The first round of RT-PCR was done with HTBI primers and the Qiagen OneStep RT-PCR kit, and was followed by a second round of multiplex PCR, then size selection and purification. Starting from the raw public reads, TCRdb applied fastp trimming at Q25, assembled clones with MiXCR and retained in-frame beta chains. Duplicate CDR3 protein sequences are folded into a single record with the most common DNA and genes. For this sample there are 1 million to 1.3 million distinct CDR3 sequences; 35% to 45% appear just once. The ten largest clones represent 11% of the sample. Sequences were obtained from peripheral blood or thyroid tissue (not recorded which). These receptors originate from an adult man with Graves' hyperthyroidism.

This clonotype was picked up many times. The V and J genes are TRBV13 and TRBJ2-7, with D hard to call. The V end was cut by 0 bases, the J end by 3 bases, with 9 bases between. CDR3 length equals 14 residues. Germline V gene lookup returns CDR1 PRHDT and CDR2 FYEKMQ (reference sequence). The CDR3 nucleotides are TGTGCCAGCAGCTTAGGTAGTGGTGTCTACGAGCAGTACTTC. Translation: CASSLGSGVYEQYF.

The CDR3 region is CASRSGTGGSGNYGYTF. Here the CDR3 DNA reads TGTGCCAGCAGGTCTGGGACAGGGGGAAGCGGAAACTATGGCTACACCTTC. The chain carries TRBV7-8 and TRBJ1-2; 11 bases are a match to TRBD1. The CDR3 is 17 amino acids. Germline V CDR1 and CDR2: SGHVS, FQNEAQ. V lost 6 bases, J lost 2 bases, and 11 bases stayed unmatched.

There are many counts of this clonotype. The chain combines TRBV7-2 with TRBJ2-7; no definite D call. Trimming shortened V by 6 bases and J by 5 bases, and 8 bases separated the two germline ends. Germline-derived CDR1 and CDR2 are SGHTA and FQGNSA. The length of the CDR3 is 11 residues. The CDR3: CASRITNEQYF. As DNA, the CDR3 is TGTGCCAGCAGAATTACAAACGAGCAGTACTTC.

Only one count was recorded for this clonotype. The chain is built from TRBV6-4 and TRBJ2-2; D is ambiguous. The CDR3 spans 14 residues. V dropped 3 bases and J dropped 1 base, with 6 bases sitting between them. Germline V gene sequence: CDR1 MRHNA, CDR2 SNTAGT. CDR3 coding DNA: TGTGCCAGCAGTGATCTTGGGAACACCGGGGAGCTGTTTTTT. Translation: CASSDLGNTGELFF.

This chain joins TRBV20-1 and TRBJ2-5; TRBD2 agrees at 13 bases. The J segment lost 5 bases and the V segment lost 3 bases, leaving 9 bases of the junction unmatched. The CDR3 contains 16 residues. Germline CDR1 and CDR2: DFQATT and SNEGSKA (reference sequence). CDR3 sequence reads: CSASDTSGRVQETQYF. CDR3 DNA sequence: TGCAGTGCTAGCGACACTAGCGGGAGGGTTCAGGAGACCCAGTACTTC.

This clonotype was counted a few times. The J gene is TRBJ2-7, the V gene TRBV10-2; D call uncertain. The germline V gene encodes CDR1 WSHSY and CDR2 SAAADI. V lost 2 bases and J lost 9, with 8 bases in between. This CDR3 is 11 amino acids long. The CDR3 sequence is CASSEVAGQYF. DNA for the CDR3: TGCGCCAGCAGTGAGGTCGCCGGGCAGTACTTC.

The table lists this clonotype with a count of one. The rearrangement joins TRBV10-1 to TRBJ1-1; TRBD1 is a possible D gene (5 bases). Trimming cost V 5 bases and J 5 bases, with 12 bases left between them. Germline V gives CDR1 WNHNN, CDR2 SYGVQD (reference sequence). The CDR3 contains 13 residues. As DNA, the CDR3 is TGCGCCAGCAGTAGCCCGGGACGGACTGAAGCTTTCTTT. It is translated as CASSSPGRTEAFF.

This clonotype was observed once. An end of the junction differs from the germline gene, which may be a read error. V gene TRBV29-1 combines with J gene TRBJ2-7; 10 bases match TRBD2. This CDR3 contains 17 residues. Germline CDR1 reads SQVTM; CDR2 reads ANQGSEA. The chain's CDR3 is CSVKSGASGSIWYEQHF. The CDR3 region has the DNA TGCAGCGTCAAAAGCGGGGCTAGCGGGAGTATCTGGTACGAGCAGCACTTC.

For this clonotype: The junction does not match germline at one end; this may be a read error. The chain couples TRBV10-2 to TRBJ2-7; 9 nucleotides agree with TRBD2. The CDR3 covers 16 residues. Germline lookup yields CDR1 WSHSY and CDR2 SAAADI. The CDR3 protein is CASSSPASGISYEQYF. The CDR3 DNA is TGTGCCAGCAGTTCCCCGGCTAGCGGGATTTCCTACGAGCAGTACTTC.

Notes on this clonotype: One end of the junction is discordant with germline, which a read error may explain. The V gene is TRBV24-1, the J gene TRBJ2-7; D not resolved. The CDR3 sequence is 14 residues long. From germline, CDR1 is KGHDR and CDR2 SFDVKD. This CDR3 reads CASSLSRVTYEQYF. CDR3 nucleotides: TGTGCCAGCAGTTTATCTAGGGTTACCTACGAGCAGTACTTC.

The chain links TRBV10-3 to TRBJ2-6; tentative D call: TRBD1 (5 bases). This CDR3 is built from 18 residues. The germline CDR1 and CDR2 sequences are ENHRY and SYGVKD. With 6 bases removed from V and 0 bases from J, the gap between germline ends came to 18 bases. The CDR3 spells CAIRKQGIFSSGANVLTF. CDR3 sequence (DNA): TGTGCCATCAGAAAGCAGGGAATATTTAGCTCTGGGGCCAACGTCCTGACTTTC.

This clonotype turned up a few times. This chain uses TRBV5-1 with TRBJ1-1, with a tentative D call TRBD1 (5 bases). V was pared by 0 bases and J by 4 bases, with 13 bases between. The CDR3 is 15 amino acids. In germline, CDR1 is SGHRS, CDR2 YFSETQ. CDR3 protein: CASSLVSGLVTEAFF. DNA for the CDR3: TGCGCCAGCAGCTTGGTGTCAGGGTTGGTCACTGAAGCTTTCTTT.

With regard to this clonotype: This CDR3 is missing its conserved last phenylalanine or tryptophan, likely due to a read error. The limits of the CDR3 on the DNA are not certain, so only TCRdb's listed CDR3 is given. The gene calls are TRBV11-2 and TRBJ2-5; the listed D gene, TRBD1, was not tested against the DNA. Germline V gene data show CDR1 as SGHAT and CDR2 as FQNNGV. The CDR3 sequence runs 11 residues, both termini included. The CDR3 sequence is CASAQGALVRI.

The rearrangement joins TRBV7-8 to TRBJ2-7; TRBD1 is a possible D gene (6 bases). The CDR3 runs 16 residues. Trimming stripped 2 bases from V and 2 bases from J, with 16 bases between. Per germline, CDR1 SGHVS and CDR2 FQNEAQ. For the CDR3, the DNA is TGTGCCAGCAGCTTACTAGGGGGAACAGACCCCTACGAGCAGTACTTC. Amino acids: CASSLLGGTDPYEQYF.

This clonotype was seen ten or more times. This chain connects TRBV7-8 to TRBJ2-5; TRBD1 aligns across 8 bases. The CDR3 is 14 amino acids. Germline CDR1 reads SGHVS; CDR2 reads FQNEAQ. V dropped 3 bases and J dropped 5; count of bases not matched to a gene: 5. The DNA for the CDR3 is TGTGCCAGCAGCTTCCGGGACAGGAGGGAGACCCAGTACTTC. This gives the protein CASSFRDRRETQYF.

There are a few counts of this clonotype. V gene TRBV4-1 combines with J gene TRBJ2-7; TRBD2 matches 7 bases. This CDR3 has 14 amino acids. Germline CDR1 reads MGHRA; CDR2 reads YSYEKL. V gave up 1 base and J gave up 5 bases; unmatched junction bases: 5. CDR3 loop: CASSQVAGAHEQYF. CDR3 nucleotides: TGCGCCAGCAGCCAAGTCGCGGGAGCCCACGAGCAGTACTTC.

This clonotype was detected many times. The V call is TRBV10-3, the J call TRBJ1-1, with 7 positions matching TRBD1. The V segment lost 3 bases and the J segment 8 bases; nucleotides outside the gene matches: 9. CDR1 is ENHRY, CDR2 SYGVKD, per germline. This CDR3 is 14 amino acids long. In DNA, the CDR3 is TGTGCCATCAGTGACCACTCAGGGACAGTCGAAGCTTTCTTT. This encodes CAISDHSGTVEAFF.